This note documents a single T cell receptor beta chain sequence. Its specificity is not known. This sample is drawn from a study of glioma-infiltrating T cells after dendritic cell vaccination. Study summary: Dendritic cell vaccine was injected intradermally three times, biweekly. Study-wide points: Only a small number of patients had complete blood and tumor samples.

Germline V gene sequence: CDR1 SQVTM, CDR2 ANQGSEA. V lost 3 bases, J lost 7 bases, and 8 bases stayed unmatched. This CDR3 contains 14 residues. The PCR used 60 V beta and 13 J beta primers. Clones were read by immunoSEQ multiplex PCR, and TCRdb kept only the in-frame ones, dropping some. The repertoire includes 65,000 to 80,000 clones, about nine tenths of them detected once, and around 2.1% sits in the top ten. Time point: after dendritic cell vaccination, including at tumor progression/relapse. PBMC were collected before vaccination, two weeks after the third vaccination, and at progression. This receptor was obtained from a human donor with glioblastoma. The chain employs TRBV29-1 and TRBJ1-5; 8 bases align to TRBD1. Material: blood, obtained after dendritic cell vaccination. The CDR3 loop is CSVDAGTGGQPQHF. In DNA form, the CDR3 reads TGCAGCGTTGATGCGGGGACAGGCGGACAGCCCCAGCATTTT.